This T cell receptor beta chain was documented in a study of OX40 agonist ivuxolimab in advanced cancers. Study background: Participants could have had prior anti-PD-1, anti-PD-L1 or anti-CTLA-4 therapy, and around 43% had some.

No patient had autoimmune disease or received systemic immunosuppression. Whole-study results and caveats: Normalized expansion of T-cell clones was also low for some nonresponders.

Assay used: immunoSEQ multiplex PCR; TCRdb lists only in-frame clones, some missing. The data show under 80,000 clones, with 75% to 90% seen just once and 15% to 20% held by the top ten. On this clone: Its antigen remains unknown.

Sequencing was performed on CD4+ or CD8+ T cells sorted from blood, taken in a trial of the OX40 agonist ivuxolimab. This TCR was recovered from an adult with an advanced solid tumor such as melanoma, head and neck, liver or kidney cancer.

The CDR3 DNA follows: TGTGCCAGCAGCCAAGAAGGGCTGCAGGGGGATACGCAGTATTTT. Amino acid sequence: CASSQEGLQGDTQYF. The chain links TRBV4-2 to TRBJ2-3, with a tentative D call TRBD1 (6 bases). The germline V gene encodes CDR1 LGHNA and CDR2 YNFKEQ. Between the trimmed V and J ends, which lost 0 bases and 6 bases, there was a span of 13 bases. The CDR3 sequence is 15 residues long.